A single sample is the source of the 3 T cell receptor beta chains below, sequenced in a study of T cells after yellow fever vaccination. TCRdb reanalysed the 5' RACE reads using MiXCR and keeps one entry per CDR3 protein. Here the sample spans a few hundred thousand distinct CDR3 sequences, around 6.8% being singletons. The specimen comprised PBMCs, sampled about 49 days after the first yellow fever vaccination. All receptors derive from a man between 18 and 29 years old who received the YFV17D yellow fever vaccine.

This clonotype was seen only a few times. The V gene is TRBV5-4, the J gene TRBJ2-5; 10 bases match TRBD2. This CDR3 is 16 amino acids long. Trimming removed 0 bases from V and 5 bases from J; junction bases left unmatched: 7. The germline V gene encodes CDR1 SGHNT and CDR2 YYREEE (reference sequence). CDR3 protein: CASSLEIAGGTETQYF. DNA for the CDR3: TGTGCCAGCAGCTTGGAGATAGCGGGGGGAACGGAGACCCAGTACTTC.

Comment on this clonotype: One junction end disagrees with the germline gene, perhaps due to a read error. This rearrangement joins TRBV3-1 to TRBJ2-1; D possibly corresponds to TRBD1 (5 bases). Per the germline V gene, CDR1 is LGHDT and CDR2 is YNNKEL (reference sequence). This CDR3 has 13 residues. The CDR3 spells CASSQGQLSSIIF. The DNA of the CDR3 is TGTGCCAGCAGCCAGGGGCAGCTCTCCAGCATAATCTTC.

This clonotype has a handful of counts. The chain carries TRBV7-8 and TRBJ2-7; tentatively, D is TRBD1 or TRBD2 (5 bases each). Deletions cut 5 bases from V and 3 bases from J, with 14 bases between. The CDR3 contains 14 residues. Germline-derived CDR1 and CDR2 are SGHVS and FQNEAQ. The DNA for the CDR3 is TGTGCCAGCAGCAACCGGGACCAGAACTACGAGCAGTACTTC. Amino acids: CASSNRDQNYEQYF.